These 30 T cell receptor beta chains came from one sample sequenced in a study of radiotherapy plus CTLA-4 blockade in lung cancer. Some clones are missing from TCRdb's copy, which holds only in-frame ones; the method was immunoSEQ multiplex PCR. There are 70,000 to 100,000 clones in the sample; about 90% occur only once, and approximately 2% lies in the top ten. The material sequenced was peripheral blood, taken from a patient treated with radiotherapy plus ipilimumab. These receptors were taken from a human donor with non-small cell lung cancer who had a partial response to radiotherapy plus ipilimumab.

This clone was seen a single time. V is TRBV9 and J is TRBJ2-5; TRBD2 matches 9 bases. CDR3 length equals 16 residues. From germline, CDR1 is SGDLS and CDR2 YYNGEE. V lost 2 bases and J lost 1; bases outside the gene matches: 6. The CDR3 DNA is TGTGCCAGCAGCGTTCAAGCGGGAGGCTCCCAAGAGACCCAGTACTTC. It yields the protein CASSVQAGGSQETQYF.

For the CDR3, the DNA is TGTGCCAGCACCGGGACAGGTGGGATGGACACTGAAGCTTTCTTT. Translation gives CASTGTGGMDTEAFF. The J gene is TRBJ1-1, the V gene TRBV6-6, with 8 bases that match TRBD1. Germline CDR1 is MNHNY and CDR2 is SVGAGI (reference sequence). Germline trimming cut 7 bases from V and 3 bases from J; bases unmatched to any gene: 10. The CDR3 sequence is 15 residues long.

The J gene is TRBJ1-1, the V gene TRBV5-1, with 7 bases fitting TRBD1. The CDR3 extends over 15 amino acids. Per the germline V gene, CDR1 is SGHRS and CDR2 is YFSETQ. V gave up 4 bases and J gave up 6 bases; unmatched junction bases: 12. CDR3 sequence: CASSLRQGEISEAFF. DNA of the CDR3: TGCGCCAGCAGCCTCCGCCAGGGGGAAATATCTGAAGCTTTCTTT.

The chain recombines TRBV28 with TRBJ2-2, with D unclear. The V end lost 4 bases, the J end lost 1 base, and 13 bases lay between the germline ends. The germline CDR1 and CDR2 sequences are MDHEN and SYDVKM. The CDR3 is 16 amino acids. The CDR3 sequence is CASSSFSPKNTGELFF. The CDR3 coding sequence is TGTGCCAGCAGTTCGTTTTCTCCTAAGAACACCGGGGAGCTGTTTTTT.

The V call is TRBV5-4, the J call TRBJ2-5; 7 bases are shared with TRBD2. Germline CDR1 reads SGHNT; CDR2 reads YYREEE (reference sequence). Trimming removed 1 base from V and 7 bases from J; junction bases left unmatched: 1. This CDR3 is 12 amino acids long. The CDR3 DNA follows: TGTGCCAGCAGCTTGAGCGGGGCGACCCAGTACTTC. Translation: CASSLSGATQYF. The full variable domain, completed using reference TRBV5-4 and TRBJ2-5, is ETGVTQSPTHLIKTRGQQVTLRCSSQSGHNTVSWYQQALGQGPQFIFQYYREEENGRGNFPPRFSGLQFPNYSSELNVNALELDDSALYLCASSLSGATQYFGPGTRLLVL.

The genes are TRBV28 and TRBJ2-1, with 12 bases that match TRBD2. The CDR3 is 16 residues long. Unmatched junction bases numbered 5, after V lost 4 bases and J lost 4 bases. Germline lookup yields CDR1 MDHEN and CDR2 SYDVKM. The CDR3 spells CASSSGLAGPYNEQFF. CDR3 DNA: TGTGCCAGCAGTTCGGGACTAGCGGGTCCATACAATGAGCAGTTCTTC.

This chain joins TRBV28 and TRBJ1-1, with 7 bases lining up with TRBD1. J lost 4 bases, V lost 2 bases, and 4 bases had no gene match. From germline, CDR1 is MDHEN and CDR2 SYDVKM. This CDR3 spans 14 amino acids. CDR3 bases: TGTGCCAGCAGTTTAAAGGGGGCAAGCACTGAAGCTTTCTTT. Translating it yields CASSLKGASTEAFF.

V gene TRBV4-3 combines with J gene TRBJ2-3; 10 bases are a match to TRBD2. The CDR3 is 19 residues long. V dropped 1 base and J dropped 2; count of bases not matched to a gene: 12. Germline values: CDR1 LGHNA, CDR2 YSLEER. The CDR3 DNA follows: TGCGCCAGCAGCCAAGGACCTAGCGGGAGTTACGGTTCCACAGATACGCAGTATTTT. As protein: CASSQGPSGSYGSTDTQYF.

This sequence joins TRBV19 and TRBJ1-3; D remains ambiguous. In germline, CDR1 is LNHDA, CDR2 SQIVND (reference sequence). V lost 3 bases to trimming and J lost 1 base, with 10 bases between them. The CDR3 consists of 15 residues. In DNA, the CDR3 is TGTGCCAGTAGTATTCTTAAGAGATCTGGAAACACCATATATTTT. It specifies CASSILKRSGNTIYF.

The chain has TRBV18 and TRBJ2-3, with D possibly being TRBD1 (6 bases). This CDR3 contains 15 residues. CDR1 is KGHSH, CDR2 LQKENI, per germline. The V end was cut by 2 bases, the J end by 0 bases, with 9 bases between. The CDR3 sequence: CASSPGQTSTDTQYF. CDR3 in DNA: TGTGCCAGCTCACCAGGACAGACGAGCACAGATACGCAGTATTTT.

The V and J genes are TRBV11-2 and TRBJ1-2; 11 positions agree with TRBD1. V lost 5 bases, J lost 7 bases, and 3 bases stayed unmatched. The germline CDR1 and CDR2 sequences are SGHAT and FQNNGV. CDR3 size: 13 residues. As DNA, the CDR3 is TGTGCCAGCAGCCCGGACAGGGGGCTTGGCTACACCTTC. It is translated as CASSPDRGLGYTF.

In DNA form, the CDR3 reads TGTGCCAGCAGTCCTAGGACAGCTAGACGAAACACCATATATTTT. Amino acids: CASSPRTARRNTIYF. The V call is TRBV28, the J call TRBJ1-3, with D perhaps matching TRBD1 (6 bases). Germline-derived CDR1 and CDR2 are MDHEN and SYDVKM. Trimming cost V 5 bases and J 5 bases, with 16 bases left between them. This CDR3 is built from 15 residues.

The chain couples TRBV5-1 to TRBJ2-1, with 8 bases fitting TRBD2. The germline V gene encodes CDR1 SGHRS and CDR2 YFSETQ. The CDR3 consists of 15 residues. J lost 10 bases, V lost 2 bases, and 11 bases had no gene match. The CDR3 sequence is CASSFGGAGAREQFF. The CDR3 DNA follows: TGCGCCAGCAGCTTCGGGGGGGCGGGAGCCCGGGAGCAGTTCTTC.

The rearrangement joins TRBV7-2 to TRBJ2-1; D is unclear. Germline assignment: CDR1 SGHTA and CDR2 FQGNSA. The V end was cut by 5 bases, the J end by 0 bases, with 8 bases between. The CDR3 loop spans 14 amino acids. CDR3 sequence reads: CASSTESSYNEQFF. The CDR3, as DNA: TGTGCCAGCAGCACAGAGAGCTCCTACAATGAGCAGTTCTTC.

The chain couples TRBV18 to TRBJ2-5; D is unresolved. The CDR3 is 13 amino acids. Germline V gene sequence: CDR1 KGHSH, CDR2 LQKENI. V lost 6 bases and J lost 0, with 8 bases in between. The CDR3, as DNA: TGTGCCAGCTCCCCTGGGCACCAAGAGACCCAGTACTTC. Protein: CASSPGHQETQYF.

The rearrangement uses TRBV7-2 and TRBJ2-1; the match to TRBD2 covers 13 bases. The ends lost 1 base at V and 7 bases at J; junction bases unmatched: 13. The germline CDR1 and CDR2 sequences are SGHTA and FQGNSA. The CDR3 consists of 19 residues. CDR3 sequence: CASSLGLGLAGSLVNEQFF. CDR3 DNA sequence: TGTGCCAGCAGCTTAGGTTTGGGACTAGCGGGATCCTTAGTTAATGAGCAGTTCTTC.

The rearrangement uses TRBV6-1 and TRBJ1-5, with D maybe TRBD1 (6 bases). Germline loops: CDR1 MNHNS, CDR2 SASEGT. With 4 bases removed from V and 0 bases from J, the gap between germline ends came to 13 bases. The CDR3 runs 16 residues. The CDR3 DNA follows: TGTGCCAGCAGTGGACAGGCCAGCTATAGCAATCAGCCCCAGCATTTT. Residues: CASSGQASYSNQPQHF.

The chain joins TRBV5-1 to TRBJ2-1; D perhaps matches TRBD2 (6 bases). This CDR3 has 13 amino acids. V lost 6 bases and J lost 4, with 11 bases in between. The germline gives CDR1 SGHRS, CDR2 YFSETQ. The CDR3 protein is CASMGGMYNEQFF. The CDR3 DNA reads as TGCGCCAGCATGGGGGGAATGTACAATGAGCAGTTCTTC.

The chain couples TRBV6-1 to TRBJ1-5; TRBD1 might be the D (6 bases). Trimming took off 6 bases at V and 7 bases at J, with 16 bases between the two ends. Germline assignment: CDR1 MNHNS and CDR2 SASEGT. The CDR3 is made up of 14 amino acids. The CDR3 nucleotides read TGTGCCAGCAGGGTATCGGGGGGCGGGCAGCCCCAGCATTTT. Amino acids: CASRVSGGGQPQHF.

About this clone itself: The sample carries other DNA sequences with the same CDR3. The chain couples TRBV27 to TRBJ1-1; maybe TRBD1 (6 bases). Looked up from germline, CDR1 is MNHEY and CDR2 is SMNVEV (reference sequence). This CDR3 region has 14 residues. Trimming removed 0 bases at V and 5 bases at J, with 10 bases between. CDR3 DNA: TGTGCCAGCAGTTTATCCGGGAGGGGGACTGAAGCTTTCTTT. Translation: CASSLSGRGTEAFF.

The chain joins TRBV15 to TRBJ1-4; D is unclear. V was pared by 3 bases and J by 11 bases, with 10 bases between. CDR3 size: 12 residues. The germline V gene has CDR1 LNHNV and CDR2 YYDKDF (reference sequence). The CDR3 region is CATSSEAEKLFF. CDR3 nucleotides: TGTGCCACCAGCAGCGAAGCGGAGAAACTGTTTTTT.

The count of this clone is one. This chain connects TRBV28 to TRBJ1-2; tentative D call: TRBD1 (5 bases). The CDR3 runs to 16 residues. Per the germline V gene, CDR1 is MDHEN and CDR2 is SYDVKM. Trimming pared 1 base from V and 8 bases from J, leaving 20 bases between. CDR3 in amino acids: CASSLLYFAGTQGYTF. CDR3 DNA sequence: TGTGCCAGCAGTTTATTGTATTTCGCGGGGACTCAGGGCTACACCTTC.

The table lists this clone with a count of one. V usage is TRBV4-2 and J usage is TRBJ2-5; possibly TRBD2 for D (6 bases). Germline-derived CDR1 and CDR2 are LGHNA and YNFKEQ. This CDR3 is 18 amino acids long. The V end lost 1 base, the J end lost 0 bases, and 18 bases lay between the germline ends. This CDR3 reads CASSQGFGSGAYQETQYF. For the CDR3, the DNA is TGTGCCAGCAGCCAAGGTTTTGGTAGCGGAGCGTACCAAGAGACCCAGTACTTC.

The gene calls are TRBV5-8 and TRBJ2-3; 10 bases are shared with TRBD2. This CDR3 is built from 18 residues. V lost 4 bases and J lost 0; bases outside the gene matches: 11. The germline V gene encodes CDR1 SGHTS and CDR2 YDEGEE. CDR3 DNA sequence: TGTGCCAGCAGCGAACTAGCGGGATTAAGATCTAGCACAGATACGCAGTATTTT. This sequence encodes CASSELAGLRSSTDTQYF.

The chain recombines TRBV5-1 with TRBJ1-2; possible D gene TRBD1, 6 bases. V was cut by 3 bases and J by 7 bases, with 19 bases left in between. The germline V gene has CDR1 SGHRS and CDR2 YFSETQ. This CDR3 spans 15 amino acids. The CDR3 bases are TGCGCCAGCAGCTCCACGACAGGTTGGCTAAGTGGCTACACCTTC. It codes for CASSSTTGWLSGYTF.

The CDR3 bases are TGTGCCAGTAATCGGGGCAGGGGTGATGGCAATCAGCCCCAGCATTTT. Residues: CASNRGRGDGNQPQHF. V usage is TRBV19 and J usage is TRBJ1-5, with D possibly being TRBD1 (6 bases). The length of the CDR3 is 16 residues. In germline, CDR1 is LNHDA, CDR2 SQIVND (reference sequence). V shed 7 bases and J shed 2 bases, with 18 bases lying between them.

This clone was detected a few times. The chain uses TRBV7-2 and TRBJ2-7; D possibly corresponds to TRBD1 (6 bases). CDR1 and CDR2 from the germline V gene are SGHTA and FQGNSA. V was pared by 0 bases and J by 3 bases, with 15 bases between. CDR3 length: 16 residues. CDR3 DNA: TGTGCCAGCAGCTTAGCTTCCGGGACAACAAACTACGAGCAGTACTTC. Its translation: CASSLASGTTNYEQYF.

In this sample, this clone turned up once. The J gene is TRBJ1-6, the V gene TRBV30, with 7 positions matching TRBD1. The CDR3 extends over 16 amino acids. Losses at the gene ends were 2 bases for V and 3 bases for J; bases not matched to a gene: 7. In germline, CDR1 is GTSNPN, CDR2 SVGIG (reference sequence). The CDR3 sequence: CAWSTMTGFYNSPLHF. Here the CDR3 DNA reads TGTGCCTGGAGTACAATGACAGGGTTCTATAATTCACCCCTCCACTTT.

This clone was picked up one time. CDR3 sequence reads: CAWGWRGSAGNTIYF. For the CDR3, the DNA is TGTGCCTGGGGGTGGCGGGGGTCGGCTGGAAACACCATATATTTT. The V and J genes are TRBV30 and TRBJ1-3; D possibly corresponds to TRBD1 (5 bases). The V and J ends lost 5 bases and 2 bases respectively, with 16 bases between them. CDR3 size: 15 residues. Looked up from germline, CDR1 is GTSNPN and CDR2 is SVGIG (reference sequence). The full variable domain, with the rest looked up from reference TRBV30 and TRBJ1-3, is SQTIHQWPATLVQPVGSPLSLECTVEGTSNPNLYWYRQAAGRGLQLLFYSVGIGQISSEVPQNLSASRPQDRQFILSSKKLLLSDSGFYLCAWGWRGSAGNTIYFGEGSWLTVV.

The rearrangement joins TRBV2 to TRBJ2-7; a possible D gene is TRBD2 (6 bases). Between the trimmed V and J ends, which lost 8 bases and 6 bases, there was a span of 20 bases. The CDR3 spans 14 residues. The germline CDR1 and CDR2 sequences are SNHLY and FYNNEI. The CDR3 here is CASGLRGGEGEQYF. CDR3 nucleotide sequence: TGTGCCAGCGGACTAAGGGGAGGAGAGGGCGAGCAGTACTTC.